The clone carrying this TCR beta chain occurred many times. Its target is unknown. This sample was included in a study of human T cells and chemical hapten exposure. Unique molecular identifiers were affixed to discrete cDNA molecules within the library. TCRdb itself ran the RACE reads through MiXCR, one entry per CDR3 protein. Among roughly 360,000 distinct CDR3 sequences listed, approximately 5% were seen once. CDR1 is SGHNT, CDR2 YYREEE, per germline (reference sequence). Trimming stripped 4 bases from V and 5 bases from J, with 10 bases between. CDR3 length equals 12 residues. The time point denotes: patch test 1, 2 weeks after DPC sensitization. Treatment reported: therapeutic diphenylcyclopropenone sensitization with weekly scalp DPC. Blood draws came first, before each patch test. Study-level findings and limits: Compared with pre-sensitization or healthy control sets, expanded TCRs clustered more.

The source is a woman between 50 and 59 years old with alopecia areata. Some clones in this sample may be carry-over from other donors' samples. The chain links TRBV5-4 to TRBJ2-7, with D tentatively TRBD2 (6 bases). The starting material was whole blood, obtained in connection with sensitization to the hapten diphenylcyclopropenone (DPC). The CDR3 DNA reads TGTGCCAGCAGCCCGGCGGGGAACGAGCAGTACTTC. This sequence encodes CASSPAGNEQYF. The complete variable domain, with remaining parts taken from reference TRBV5-4 and TRBJ2-7, reads ETGVTQSPTHLIKTRGQQVTLRCSSQSGHNTVSWYQQALGQGPQFIFQYYREEENGRGNFPPRFSGLQFPNYSSELNVNALELDDSALYLCASSPAGNEQYFGPGTRLTVT.